The 20 T cell receptor beta chains reported below all come from one sample, sequenced in a study of vaccination and CD4 T cells after COVID-19. Indicated treatment: approximately nine-day PBMC culture with coronavirus spike peptide pools or control peptides (ViraFEST assay). Sequencing of DNA taken from cultured CD4+ T cells relied on the Oncomine TCR Beta short-read assay. Using its own MiXCR run on the PCR reads, TCRdb lists one record per CDR3 protein. Of 5,500 to 7,500 distinct CDR3 sequences listed, roughly 52% are singletons. The antigens for these receptors are not known. The material sequenced was CD4+ T cells from blood, cultured in vitro. The receptors stem from a human donor who had recovered from COVID-19.

The rearrangement uses TRBV12-3 or TRBV12-4 and TRBJ2-5; perhaps TRBD1 as D (6 bases). V lost 7 bases and J 2 bases, leaving 14 bases between the germline ends. CDR3 length equals 14 residues. In nucleotides, the CDR3 is TGTGCCAGCAATCCCACAGGGCCTCAAGAGACCCAGTACTTC. It translates to CASNPTGPQETQYF.

This chain uses TRBV19 with TRBJ1-3; D not resolved. V was shortened by 3 bases and J by 0 bases, with 15 bases between the two germline ends. The CDR3 covers 17 residues. Germline CDR1 reads LNHDA; CDR2 reads SQIVND (reference sequence). This CDR3 is CASSIRSTTSSGNTIYF. The CDR3 coding sequence is TGTGCCAGTAGTATCAGAAGTACCACGTCCTCTGGAAACACCATATATTTT.

The chain links TRBV7-9 to TRBJ2-5, with 9 bases fitting TRBD1. The J segment lost 3 bases and the V segment lost 5 bases, leaving 1 base of the junction unmatched. Germline CDR1 SEHNR, CDR2 FQNEAQ (reference sequence). The CDR3 extends over 13 amino acids. For the CDR3, the DNA is TGTGCCAGCAGCCGGACAGGGGAAGAGACCCAGTACTTC. Its translation: CASSRTGEETQYF.

The genes are TRBV6-1 and TRBJ1-1, with 8 bases aligning to TRBD1. The CDR3 has 13 amino acids. V lost 5 bases to trimming and J lost 3 bases; unmatched junction nucleotides: 2. Germline-derived CDR1 and CDR2 are MNHNS and SASEGT. The CDR3 reads CASSPTGDTEAFF. CDR3 nucleotides: TGTGCCAGCAGTCCGACAGGGGACACTGAAGCTTTCTTT.

This chain connects TRBV7-2 to TRBJ1-1; D unclear. From germline, CDR1 is SGHTA and CDR2 FQGNSA. The CDR3 is 12 residues long. The V and J ends lost 9 bases and 0 bases respectively, with 8 bases between them. The CDR3 DNA reads TGTGCCAGTGCCCGGGTGAACACTGAAGCTTTCTTT. Translated: CASARVNTEAFF. The entire variable domain, with the rest obtained from reference TRBV7-2 and TRBJ1-1, is as follows: GAGVSQSPSNKVTEKGKDVELRCDPISGHTALYWYRQSLGQGLEFLIYFQGNSAPDKSGLPSDRFSAERTGGSVSTLTIQRTQQEDSAVYLCASARVNTEAFFGQGTRLTVV.

This clonotype occurred a few times. V gene TRBV19 combines with J gene TRBJ1-6; D is undetermined. The CDR3 has 13 residues. V lost 4 bases, J lost 9 bases, and 10 bases lay in between. CDR1 and CDR2 (germline): LNHDA, SQIVND (reference sequence). CDR3 residues: CASSNNAGSPLHF. CDR3 coding DNA: TGTGCCAGTAGTAACAACGCGGGTTCACCCCTCCACTTT.

V is TRBV11-3 and J is TRBJ2-2; D is ambiguous. The V and J ends lost 1 base and 7 bases respectively, with 10 bases between them. Germline lookup yields CDR1 SGHNT and CDR2 YENEEA. CDR3 length equals 14 residues. The DNA of the CDR3 is TGTGCCAGCAGCTTAGGAGCAGGTGGCGGGGAGCTGTTTTTT. Translated, it gives CASSLGAGGGELFF.

This clonotype came up a few times. The CDR3 sequence is CAISAPDSYTGELFF. The CDR3 bases are TGTGCCATCAGTGCCCCAGACAGCTACACCGGGGAGCTGTTTTTT. This sequence joins TRBV10-3 and TRBJ2-2, with D possibly TRBD1 on 5 matching bases. The germline V and J ends were trimmed by 4 bases and 3 bases, with 12 bases remaining between them. Germline V lookup: CDR1 ENHRY, CDR2 SYGVKD. The CDR3 is 15 residues long.

The rearrangement links TRBV7-8 to TRBJ2-2; D call uncertain. The V and J ends lost 5 bases and 2 bases respectively, with 15 bases between them. Germline V gene sequence: CDR1 SGHVS, CDR2 FQNEAQ. The CDR3 is made up of 16 amino acids. In nucleotides, the CDR3 is TGTGCCAGCAGCCTCATCTGGGGTGCAAACACCGGGGAGCTGTTTTTT. It yields the protein CASSLIWGANTGELFF.

The chain uses TRBV18 and TRBJ2-3, with D perhaps TRBD2 (6 bases). Germline loops: CDR1 KGHSH, CDR2 LQKENI. The CDR3 is 14 residues long. With 3 bases removed from V and 1 base from J, the gap between germline ends came to 8 bases. The DNA for the CDR3 is TGTGCCAGCTCACCGGGCGGGGGCACAGATACGCAGTATTTT. The encoded protein is CASSPGGGTDTQYF.

This chain links TRBV20-1 with TRBJ2-1; 10 nucleotides agree with TRBD2. Trimming cost V 0 bases and J 2 bases; bases outside gene matches: 7. The germline V gene has CDR1 DFQATT and CDR2 SNEGSKA (reference sequence). The CDR3 consists of 17 residues. In DNA form, the CDR3 reads TGCAGTGCTAGAGATAAGTCTAGCGGGGGACCCTACAATGAGCAGTTCTTC. This gives the protein CSARDKSSGGPYNEQFF.

The chain carries TRBV19 and TRBJ2-5; D is ambiguous. The germline V and J ends were trimmed by 3 bases and 4 bases, with 12 bases remaining between them. This CDR3 has 14 amino acids. The germline V gene encodes CDR1 LNHDA and CDR2 SQIVND (reference sequence). In nucleotides, the CDR3 is TGTGCCAGTAGTATTGCCCAGCTCGCAGAGACCCAGTACTTC. Amino acid sequence: CASSIAQLAETQYF.

The rearrangement joins TRBV6-5 to TRBJ1-1; no definite D call. The CDR3 consists of 13 residues. CDR1 is MNHEY and CDR2 is SVGAGI in the germline V gene. V was pared by 4 bases and J by 5 bases, with 11 bases between. CDR3 protein: CASSSFVDTEAFF. The CDR3 coding sequence is TGTGCCAGCAGTTCCTTCGTGGATACTGAAGCTTTCTTT.

This chain links TRBV20-1 with TRBJ1-2; no firm D call. There are 13 residues in the CDR3. Germline V lookup: CDR1 DFQATT, CDR2 SNEGSKA (reference sequence). V was shortened by 3 bases and J by 5 bases, with 13 bases between the two germline ends. DNA of the CDR3: TGCAGTGCTAGTTCATATCGTCAGTATGGCTACACCTTC. Protein sequence: CSASSYRQYGYTF.

This clonotype qualifies as hyperexpanded. The V call is TRBV4-3, the J call TRBJ1-6, with 7 positions matching TRBD1. Germline lookup yields CDR1 LGHNA and CDR2 YSLEER. The CDR3 length is 14 residues. J was trimmed by 10 bases and V by 1 base; bases with no gene match: 4. The CDR3 sequence is CASSQGQGDSPLHF. As DNA, the CDR3 is TGCGCCAGCAGCCAAGGACAGGGCGACTCACCCCTCCACTTT.

The gene calls are TRBV9 and TRBJ2-3; 7 nucleotides align to TRBD1. The J segment lost 2 bases and the V segment lost 1 base, leaving 4 bases of the junction unmatched. This CDR3 has 15 amino acids. Germline CDR1 SGDLS, CDR2 YYNGEE. The CDR3 sequence: CASSVRDSYTDTQYF. CDR3 coding DNA: TGTGCCAGCAGCGTAAGGGACAGCTACACAGATACGCAGTATTTT.

This clonotype was seen only once. The gene calls are TRBV11-3 and TRBJ2-3; D could derive from TRBD1 or TRBD2 (5 bases each). Trimming cost V 2 bases and J 2 bases, with 20 bases left between them. Germline loops: CDR1 SGHNT, CDR2 YENEEA. This CDR3 has 18 residues. This chain's CDR3 is CASSLNVRGPEDTDTQYF. CDR3 DNA sequence: TGTGCCAGCAGCTTAAATGTAAGGGGACCGGAGGACACAGATACGCAGTATTTT.

This chain links TRBV6-1 with TRBJ2-1, with TRBD2 matching 10 bases. The V segment lost 5 bases and the J segment 7 bases; nucleotides outside the gene matches: 11. Germline-derived CDR1 and CDR2 are MNHNS and SASEGT. The CDR3 spans 16 residues. CDR3 DNA: TGTGCCAGCAGTCCCAGGGTAGCGGGAGGAAGTAATGAGCAGTTCTTC. Amino acids: CASSPRVAGGSNEQFF.

This clonotype showed up just a few times. In nucleotides, the CDR3 is TGCAGTGCAACCGGGTGGCAGAACACTGAAGCTTTCTTT. This encodes CSATGWQNTEAFF. V is TRBV20-1 and J is TRBJ1-1; D is ambiguous. The CDR3 has 13 amino acids. Germline values: CDR1 DFQATT, CDR2 SNEGSKA (reference sequence). Trimming cost V 6 bases and J 1 base, with 12 bases left between them.

The gene calls are TRBV27 and TRBJ1-6; 9 bases are a match to TRBD1. The CDR3 sequence is 16 residues long. J gave up 7 bases and V 5 bases, and 9 bases lay outside the gene matches. The germline V gene has CDR1 MNHEY and CDR2 SMNVEV (reference sequence). The CDR3 DNA reads as TGTGCCAGCAGTGCCAAACAGGGGGCGCGGAATTCACCCCTCCACTTT. Translation gives CASSAKQGARNSPLHF.